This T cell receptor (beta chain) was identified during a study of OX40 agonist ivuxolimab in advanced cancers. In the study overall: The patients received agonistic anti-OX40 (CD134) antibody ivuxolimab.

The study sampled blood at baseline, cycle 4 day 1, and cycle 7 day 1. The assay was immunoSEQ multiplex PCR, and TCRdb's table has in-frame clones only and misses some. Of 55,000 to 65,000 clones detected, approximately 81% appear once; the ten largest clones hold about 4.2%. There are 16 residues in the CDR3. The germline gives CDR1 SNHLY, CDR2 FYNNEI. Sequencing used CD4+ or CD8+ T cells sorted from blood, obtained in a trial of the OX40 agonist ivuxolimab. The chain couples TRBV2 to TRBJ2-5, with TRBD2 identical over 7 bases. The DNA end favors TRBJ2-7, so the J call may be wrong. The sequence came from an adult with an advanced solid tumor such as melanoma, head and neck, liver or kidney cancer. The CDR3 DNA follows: TGTGCCAGCAGTGAAGGAGCAGGACTAGTTCCCTACGAGCAGTACTTC. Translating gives CASSEGAGLVPYEQYF.